Listed here are 23 T cell receptor beta chains from one sample, sequenced in a study of cytomegalovirus exposure and HLA in healthy donors. The PCR used 60 Vbeta and 13 Jbeta primers. TCRdb's copy holds only in-frame clones and misses some; the assay was immunoSEQ multiplex PCR. The top ten clones hold around 0.3% of a sample with about 200,000 clones, less than 90% of them seen once. The sequenced material came from PBMCs. The receptors here all came from a woman aged 25-40 years in good health and CMV-seronegative.

The chain is built from TRBV5-6 and TRBJ1-1; D unresolved. Deletions cut 1 base from V and 4 bases from J, with 8 bases between. In germline, CDR1 is SGHDT, CDR2 YYEEEE. The CDR3 is made up of 13 amino acids. CDR3 protein: CASSLWAGTEAFF. DNA of the CDR3: TGTGCCAGCAGCTTGTGGGCTGGCACTGAAGCTTTCTTT.

V is TRBV6-1 and J is TRBJ2-5; TRBD2 aligns across 7 bases. Looked up from germline, CDR1 is MNHNS and CDR2 is SASEGT. This CDR3 comprises 15 residues. V gave up 1 base and J gave up 4 bases; unmatched junction bases: 6. CDR3 DNA: TGTGCCAGCAGTGAAGTTAGAGGGAGGGCAGAGACCCAGTACTTC. This translates into CASSEVRGRAETQYF.

J is TRBJ1-4 and V is TRBV27, with D possibly being TRBD1 (5 bases). Trimming took 6 bases from V and 0 from J, leaving 8 bases between them. This CDR3 spans 14 amino acids. Germline-derived CDR1 and CDR2 are MNHEY and SMNVEV (reference sequence). In DNA, the CDR3 is TGTGCCAGCAGACTGACAGCAACTAATGAAAAACTGTTTTTT. It specifies CASRLTATNEKLFF.

This clone has just a few counts. V and J are TRBV6-5 and TRBJ2-7; possibly TRBD1 for D (6 bases). Per the germline V gene, CDR1 is MNHEY and CDR2 is SVGAGI. The CDR3 runs 13 residues. V lost 5 bases and J lost 6, with 14 bases in between. Here the CDR3 reads CASSPRRGGEQYF. CDR3 coding DNA: TGTGCCAGCAGTCCAAGACGAGGGGGCGAGCAGTACTTC.

The genes are TRBV4-1 and TRBJ1-1; a possible D gene is TRBD1 (6 bases). The CDR3 loop spans 19 amino acids. Trimming stripped 2 bases from V and 0 bases from J, with 22 bases between. Germline CDR1 and CDR2: MGHRA and YSYEKL. CDR3 in DNA: TGCGCCAGCAGCCAAACTTTCCCGCGACAGGAGACAATGAACACTGAAGCTTTCTTT. It translates to CASSQTFPRQETMNTEAFF.

The chain combines TRBV28 with TRBJ2-5, with TRBD2 identical over 12 bases. The J call is in doubt because the DNA end fits TRBJ2-7 better. The CDR3 sequence is 16 residues long. Germline CDR1 MDHEN, CDR2 SYDVKM. This CDR3 reads CASSLLAGGMFYEQYF. The CDR3 DNA is TGTGCCAGCAGTTTACTAGCGGGAGGGATGTTCTACGAGCAGTACTTC.

The CDR3 DNA is TGCGCCAGCAGTGCGTATCTATTCAATCAGCCCCAGCATTTT. Residues: CASSAYLFNQPQHF. The gene calls are TRBV10-2 and TRBJ1-5; D remains unclear. The length of the CDR3 is 14 residues. Looked up from germline, CDR1 is WSHSY and CDR2 is SAAADI. V was pared by 4 bases and J by 3 bases, with 10 bases between.

V gene TRBV5-1 combines with J gene TRBJ2-5, with TRBD1 matching 9 bases. CDR3 size: 15 residues. V dropped 4 bases and J dropped 2; count of bases not matched to a gene: 6. Germline V gene data show CDR1 as SGHRS and CDR2 as YFSETQ. The CDR3: CASSRLGTGQETQYF. For the CDR3, the DNA is TGCGCCAGCAGCCGCCTCGGGACAGGGCAAGAGACCCAGTACTTC. The entire variable domain, with the rest obtained from reference TRBV5-1 and TRBJ2-5, is as follows: KAGVTQTPRYLIKTRGQQVTLSCSPISGHRSVSWYQQTPGQGLQFLFEYFSETQRNKGNFPGRFSGRQFSNSRSEMNVSTLELGDSALYLCASSRLGTGQETQYFGPGTRLLVL.

The chain uses TRBV5-1 and TRBJ2-5; D possibly corresponds to TRBD2 (6 bases). The CDR3 runs 13 residues. V lost 3 bases, J lost 5 bases, and 11 bases lay in between. Germline V lookup: CDR1 SGHRS, CDR2 YFSETQ. The CDR3 DNA reads as TGCGCCAGCAGCTCGACTAGTTTGGAGACCCAGTACTTC. This sequence encodes CASSSTSLETQYF.

This clone has a single count. The CDR3 region has the DNA TGTGCCAGCAGCTTTACAGGGGACGAGCAGTACTTC. This translates into CASSFTGDEQYF. The chain links TRBV7-9 to TRBJ2-7, with TRBD1 matching over 7 bases. This CDR3 spans 12 amino acids. Unmatched junction bases numbered 1, after V lost 3 bases and J lost 5 bases. CDR1 is SEHNR and CDR2 is FQNEAQ in the germline V gene (reference sequence).

This sequence joins TRBV20-1 and TRBJ1-2; D gene unclear. Germline CDR1 reads DFQATT; CDR2 reads SNEGSKA (reference sequence). The ends were cut back, 5 bases at V and 8 bases at J, with 12 bases in the middle. The CDR3 loop spans 11 amino acids. The CDR3 DNA reads TGCAGTGCTCCCCTGGACTGGGGCTACACCTTC. Protein product: CSAPLDWGYTF.

This clone was seen just once. The rearrangement links TRBV2 to TRBJ1-2; 8 bases are a match to TRBD1. The CDR3 totals 13 residues. Germline-derived CDR1 and CDR2 are SNHLY and FYNNEI. Unmatched junction bases numbered 9, after V lost 8 bases and J lost 7 bases. CDR3 in DNA: TGTGCCAGCGAAGTATCAGGGGGCGGTGGCTACACCTTC. Encoded protein: CASEVSGGGGYTF. Together with reference TRBV2 and TRBJ1-2, the CDR3 gives the full variable domain: EPEVTQTPSHQVTQMGQEVILRCVPISNHLYFYWYRQILGQKVEFLVSFYNNEISEKSEIFDDQFSVERPDGSNFTLKIRSTKLEDSAMYFCASEVSGGGGYTFGSGTRLTVV.

The V gene is TRBV4-1, the J gene TRBJ1-5; D perhaps matches TRBD1 (5 bases). This CDR3 has 14 residues. The germline V and J ends were trimmed by 0 bases and 5 bases, with 8 bases remaining between them. Germline CDR1 is MGHRA and CDR2 is YSYEKL. Here the CDR3 reads CASSQDRGDQPQHF. CDR3 DNA: TGCGCCAGCAGCCAAGATCGGGGGGATCAGCCCCAGCATTTT.

The genes are TRBV5-6 and TRBJ2-1; 7 bases map to TRBD1. Germline trimming cut 4 bases from V and 2 bases from J; bases unmatched to any gene: 6. Germline V gives CDR1 SGHDT, CDR2 YYEEEE. The CDR3 is made up of 15 amino acids. The CDR3 coding sequence is TGTGCCAGCAGCCCGACAGGGTCGACCTACAATGAGCAGTTCTTC. Translated, it gives CASSPTGSTYNEQFF.

The V gene is TRBV5-1, the J gene TRBJ2-6; D gene uncertain. The germline V and J ends were trimmed by 0 bases and 2 bases, with 6 bases remaining between them. The CDR3 contains 15 residues. Germline V gives CDR1 SGHRS, CDR2 YFSETQ. CDR3 sequence reads: CASSLASTGANVLTF. The CDR3 coding sequence is TGCGCCAGCAGCTTGGCCAGTACTGGGGCCAACGTCCTGACTTTC.

The chain links TRBV5-5 to TRBJ1-1; D is perhaps TRBD1 (5 bases). The V gene lost 2 bases and the J gene lost 1 base, with 9 bases spanning the gap. CDR1 is SGHKS and CDR2 is YYEKEE in the germline V gene (reference sequence). This CDR3 spans 14 amino acids. CDR3 nucleotides: TGTGCCAGCAGCTTTACGACAGAGAACACTGAAGCTTTCTTT. Encoded protein: CASSFTTENTEAFF.

The CDR3 here is CASGEGVTGGATEAFF. As DNA, the CDR3 is TGCGCCAGCGGCGAGGGGGTGACAGGGGGCGCGACTGAAGCTTTCTTT. This chain connects TRBV5-1 to TRBJ1-1, with TRBD1 identical over 10 bases. CDR3 length: 16 residues. The V gene's germline CDR1 is SGHRS and CDR2 YFSETQ. V was pared by 7 bases and J by 5 bases, with 14 bases of the junction left unmatched.

The DNA of the CDR3 is TGTGCCAGCAGGACGGGACATCCGGATCAGCCCCAGCATTTT. Amino acids: CASRTGHPDQPQHF. This chain links TRBV28 with TRBJ1-5, with D tentatively TRBD1 (6 bases). V was pared by 6 bases and J by 5 bases, with 14 bases between. The CDR3 consists of 14 residues. The germline V gene encodes CDR1 MDHEN and CDR2 SYDVKM.

The chain recombines TRBV5-6 with TRBJ2-7, with TRBD2 matching 14 bases. The ends lost 4 bases at V and 4 bases at J; junction bases unmatched: 10. Germline CDR1 is SGHDT and CDR2 is YYEEEE. CDR3 length: 17 residues. In nucleotides, the CDR3 is TGTGCCAGCAGCGGCGGGACTAGCGGGGGCTATAGATACGAGCAGTACTTC. It encodes CASSGGTSGGYRYEQYF. Based on the CDR3 plus reference TRBV5-6 and TRBJ2-7, the full variable domain is DAGVTQSPTHLIKTRGQQVTLRCSPKSGHDTVSWYQQALGQGPQFIFQYYEEEERQRGNFPDRFSGHQFPNYSSELNVNALLLGDSALYLCASSGGTSGGYRYEQYFGPGTRLTVT.

The chain recombines TRBV5-1 with TRBJ2-6; unclear D gene. The CDR3 loop spans 15 amino acids. V was trimmed by 6 bases and J by 0 bases, leaving 10 bases between them. CDR1 and CDR2 from the germline V gene are SGHRS and YFSETQ. The CDR3 is CASTPQSSGANVLTF. CDR3 nucleotides: TGCGCCAGCACCCCACAGTCCTCTGGGGCCAACGTCCTGACTTTC.

This clone was seen only once. V and J are TRBV9 and TRBJ2-7, with 9 positions matching TRBD1. The germline V gene encodes CDR1 SGDLS and CDR2 YYNGEE. This CDR3 has 15 residues. Trimming took 1 base from V and 4 from J; bases not matched to a gene: 6. The CDR3 spells CASSVSGQGQYEQYF. In DNA form, the CDR3 reads TGTGCCAGCAGCGTATCAGGACAGGGGCAATACGAGCAGTACTTC.

The chain couples TRBV7-2 to TRBJ2-7; 8 nucleotides align to TRBD2. The CDR3 is made up of 14 amino acids. Per the germline V gene, CDR1 is SGHTA and CDR2 is FQGNSA. J was trimmed by 6 bases and V by 3 bases; bases with no gene match: 7. The CDR3 bases are TGTGCCAGCAGCTTGTTCCCGACTAGCGTCGAGCAGTACTTC. Translated, it gives CASSLFPTSVEQYF.

J is TRBJ2-2 and V is TRBV7-3; TRBD2 matches 7 bases. The CDR3 consists of 17 residues. Germline trimming cut 3 bases from V and 0 bases from J; bases unmatched to any gene: 7. Germline-derived CDR1 and CDR2 are SGHTA and FQGTGA. The CDR3 sequence: CASSLGLAETNTGELFF. CDR3 coding DNA: TGTGCCAGCAGCTTGGGTCTAGCGGAAACGAACACCGGGGAGCTGTTTTTT.